Below are 7 T cell receptor beta chains sequenced from a single sample in a study of identical twins' blood T cells. TCRdb reprocessed the 5' RACE reads via MiXCR and lists one record per CDR3 protein. The table lists 400,000 or so distinct CDR3 sequences, roughly 31% of them singletons. The sample taken for sequencing was PBMCs. Every receptor here comes from a woman between 18 and 49 years old in good health.

V and J are TRBV11-2 and TRBJ2-1; D is unclear. Between the trimmed V and J ends, which lost 7 bases and 10 bases, there was a span of 11 bases. Germline V gene lookup returns CDR1 SGHAT and CDR2 FQNNGV. The CDR3 length is 11 residues. CDR3 region: CASTRTGEQFF. DNA of the CDR3: TGTGCCAGCACCCGGACCGGGGAGCAGTTCTTC.

In its sample, this clonotype was seen many times. The chain combines TRBV29-1 with TRBJ2-5; D is perhaps TRBD2 (5 bases). Germline loops: CDR1 SQVTM, CDR2 ANQGSEA. With 4 bases removed from V and 5 bases from J, the gap between germline ends came to 20 bases. The CDR3 is 15 amino acids. As DNA, the CDR3 is TGCAGCGTTGGCCTGTCTAGCAGCGGCGCGGAGACCCAGTACTTC. It translates to CSVGLSSSGAETQYF.

This clonotype was recorded at least ten times. The genes are TRBV7-9 and TRBJ2-5, with TRBD1 identical over 7 bases. From germline, CDR1 is SEHNR and CDR2 FQNEAQ (reference sequence). The CDR3 consists of 13 residues. The V and J ends lost 1 base and 6 bases, in that order; junction bases with no gene match: 2. CDR3 residues: CASSLGQGQTQYF. CDR3 nucleotide sequence: TGTGCCAGCAGCTTAGGACAGGGACAGACCCAGTACTTC.

The V and J genes are TRBV10-3 and TRBJ2-2; no clear D gene. The V end was cut by 3 bases, the J end by 1 base, with 9 bases between. This CDR3 is 15 amino acids long. CDR1 ENHRY and CDR2 SYGVKD come from the germline V gene. CDR3 bases: TGTGCCATCAGTGAACAGAGACAGAACACCGGGGAGCTGTTTTTT. Amino acids: CAISEQRQNTGELFF.

This chain uses TRBV19 with TRBJ2-1, with a tentative D call TRBD1 (6 bases). The germline V gene has CDR1 LNHDA and CDR2 SQIVND (reference sequence). The V and J ends lost 11 bases and 4 bases respectively, with 9 bases between them. There are 11 residues in the CDR3. CDR3 in amino acids: CAAQGYNEQFF. CDR3 coding DNA: TGTGCCGCACAGGGTTACAATGAGCAGTTCTTC.

Turning to this clonotype: The junction differs from germline at one of its ends, possibly a read error. The rearrangement links TRBV11-3 to TRBJ2-3; unclear D gene. Germline V gives CDR1 SGHNT, CDR2 YENEEA. The CDR3 sequence is 13 residues long. The DNA of the CDR3 is TGTGCCAGCAGCTTCGGCAACCTGGATACGCAGTGTTTT. It encodes CASSFGNLDTQCF.

This clonotype was seen only a few times. The chain carries TRBV20-1 and TRBJ1-1; TRBD1 aligns across 8 bases. The V and J ends lost 6 bases and 4 bases, in that order; junction bases with no gene match: 7. Germline loops: CDR1 DFQATT, CDR2 SNEGSKA (reference sequence). This CDR3 is built from 13 residues. CDR3 coding DNA: TGCAGTGCCCCCTCAGGGGGCTTCACTGAAGCTTTCTTT. It specifies CSAPSGGFTEAFF.